Listed below are T cell receptor beta chains from one sample, sequenced in a study of shared clonotypes between healthy human individuals. Some clones are missing from TCRdb's copy, which holds only in-frame ones; the method was immunoSEQ multiplex PCR. The sample includes fewer than 1 million clones, about 96% seen only once; the top ten take around 0.25%. Specimen: naive CD8+ T cells sorted from blood. All receptors derive from a man aged 25-45 years in good health. Both conserved end residues are part of each CDR3. The order of the fields is V gene, J gene, clone size, D gene, CDR3 protein, CDR3 DNA. A D gene is named only where the DNA matches it firmly. Rows may omit the clone size; those that give it use once, few, many or a size class.

v_call: TRBV27
j_call: TRBJ1-1
clone_size: -
d_call: -
cdr3_aa: CASGETNTEAFF
cdr3_nt: TGTGCCTCAGGGGAAACGAACACTGAAGCTTTCTTT

v_call: TRBV29-1
j_call: TRBJ2-1
clone_size: once
d_call: -
cdr3_aa: CSVTSPDYNEQFF
cdr3_nt: TGCAGCGTTACCAGCCCTGACTACAATGAGCAGTTCTTC

v_call: TRBV27
j_call: TRBJ2-7
clone_size: once
d_call: TRBD2
cdr3_aa: CATPQRLAGDANEQYF
cdr3_nt: TGTGCCACCCCCCAGAGACTAGCGGGAGATGCGAACGAGCAGTACTTC

v_call: TRBV5-5
j_call: TRBJ2-3
clone_size: once
d_call: -
cdr3_aa: CASSLMRPTDTQYF
cdr3_nt: TGTGCCAGCAGCTTGATGAGGCCCACAGATACGCAGTATTTT

v_call: TRBV28
j_call: TRBJ1-4
clone_size: -
d_call: TRBD1
cdr3_aa: CASTFTGGTTNEKLFF
cdr3_nt: TGTGCCAGCACGTTTACAGGGGGGACAACTAATGAAAAACTGTTTTTT

v_call: TRBV23-1
j_call: TRBJ1-1
clone_size: -
d_call: -
cdr3_aa: CASSRTDEAFF
cdr3_nt: TGCGCCAGCAGTCGGACGGATGAAGCTTTCTTT

v_call: TRBV9
j_call: TRBJ2-1
clone_size: -
d_call: TRBD2
cdr3_aa: CASSVAGREGREQFF
cdr3_nt: TGTGCCAGCAGCGTAGCGGGGCGGGAGGGCCGTGAGCAGTTCTTC

v_call: TRBV9
j_call: TRBJ2-7
clone_size: -
d_call: -
cdr3_aa: CASSARDSQYEQYF
cdr3_nt: TGTGCCAGCAGCGCCCGGGACTCACAATACGAGCAGTACTTC

v_call: TRBV27
j_call: TRBJ1-5
clone_size: -
d_call: -
cdr3_aa: CASSRTPNQPQHF
cdr3_nt: TGTGCCAGCAGTAGGACACCGAATCAGCCCCAGCATTTT

v_call: TRBV10-3
j_call: TRBJ2-3
clone_size: -
d_call: -
cdr3_aa: CAISESGPDTQYF
cdr3_nt: TGTGCCATCAGTGAATCAGGGCCAGATACGCAGTATTTT

v_call: TRBV9
j_call: TRBJ2-7
clone_size: -
d_call: TRBD1
cdr3_aa: CASSVGRPGTGSHEQYF
cdr3_nt: TGTGCCAGCAGCGTAGGTAGACCCGGGACAGGGAGCCACGAGCAGTACTTC

v_call: TRBV2
j_call: TRBJ2-7
clone_size: -
d_call: TRBD2
cdr3_aa: CASTQSWLADYEQYF
cdr3_nt: TGTGCCAGCACCCAGTCCTGGCTAGCGGACTACGAGCAGTACTTC

v_call: TRBV28
j_call: TRBJ2-5
clone_size: -
d_call: TRBD2
cdr3_aa: CASSGGLAGFIGEETQYF
cdr3_nt: TGTGCCAGCAGTGGGGGACTAGCGGGATTTATTGGTGAAGAGACCCAGTACTTC

v_call: TRBV25-1
j_call: TRBJ2-1
clone_size: -
d_call: -
cdr3_aa: CASSVGGNEQFF
cdr3_nt: TGTGCCAGCAGTGTAGGGGGGAATGAGCAGTTCTTC

v_call: TRBV7-6
j_call: TRBJ1-1
clone_size: few
d_call: -
cdr3_aa: CASSLEPSGGEAFF
cdr3_nt: TGTGCCAGCAGCTTAGAACCATCCGGGGGCGAGGCTTTCTTT

v_call: TRBV9
j_call: TRBJ1-5
clone_size: -
d_call: -
cdr3_aa: CARAPRTEYSNQPQHF
cdr3_nt: TGTGCCAGAGCCCCTCGTACAGAGTATAGCAATCAGCCCCAGCATTTT

v_call: TRBV7-9
j_call: TRBJ2-5
clone_size: -
d_call: -
cdr3_aa: CASSTTAGWRGETQYF
cdr3_nt: TGTGCCAGCAGCACCACCGCGGGATGGAGGGGAGAGACCCAGTACTTC

v_call: TRBV7-2
j_call: TRBJ1-2
clone_size: -
d_call: -
cdr3_aa: CASSSSLLWDHYGYTF
cdr3_nt: TGTGCCAGCAGCTCTTCCCTTTTATGGGATCACTATGGCTACACCTTC

v_call: TRBV5-1
j_call: TRBJ2-2
clone_size: -
d_call: -
cdr3_aa: CASSRRTDGAGELFF
cdr3_nt: TGCGCCAGCAGCCGTAGGACGGACGGCGCCGGGGAGCTGTTTTTT

v_call: TRBV6-6
j_call: TRBJ1-5
clone_size: -
d_call: -
cdr3_aa: CASSYSITGNQPQHF
cdr3_nt: TGTGCCAGCAGTTACTCAATAACAGGGAATCAGCCCCAGCATTTT

v_call: TRBV7-7
j_call: TRBJ2-2
clone_size: -
d_call: -
cdr3_aa: CASSLVEPFGPTGELFF
cdr3_nt: TGTGCTAGCAGCTTAGTTGAACCCTTTGGGCCTACCGGGGAGCTGTTTTTT

v_call: TRBV9
j_call: TRBJ2-7
clone_size: -
d_call: TRBD2
cdr3_aa: CASSVTGGPYEQYF
cdr3_nt: TGTGCCAGCAGCGTTACGGGAGGGCCCTACGAGCAGTACTTC

v_call: TRBV5-6
j_call: TRBJ2-5
clone_size: -
d_call: TRBD1
cdr3_aa: CASSLGSGGETQYF
cdr3_nt: TGTGCCAGCAGCTTGGGGTCAGGGGGAGAGACCCAGTACTTC

v_call: TRBV4-1
j_call: TRBJ1-5
clone_size: -
d_call: -
cdr3_aa: CASSLARGQPQHF
cdr3_nt: TGCGCCAGCAGCCTAGCCAGGGGCCAGCCCCAGCATTTT

v_call: TRBV4-1
j_call: TRBJ2-1
clone_size: -
d_call: -
cdr3_aa: CASSPASTGEWDNEQFF
cdr3_nt: TGCGCCAGCAGCCCAGCTTCCACTGGGGAGTGGGACAATGAGCAGTTCTTC

v_call: TRBV4-3
j_call: TRBJ2-3
clone_size: -
d_call: -
cdr3_aa: CASSQGRTEYTDTQYF
cdr3_nt: TGCGCCAGCAGCCAAGGCAGGACGGAGTACACAGATACGCAGTATTTT

v_call: TRBV4-1
j_call: TRBJ2-2
clone_size: once
d_call: -
cdr3_aa: CASSQEGDTGELFF
cdr3_nt: TGCGCCAGCAGCCAAGAAGGGGACACCGGGGAGCTGTTTTTT

v_call: TRBV7-8
j_call: TRBJ2-7
clone_size: -
d_call: -
cdr3_aa: CASSLVVGGGHEQYF
cdr3_nt: TGTGCCAGCAGCTTAGTAGTTGGCGGGGGCCACGAGCAGTACTTC

v_call: TRBV10-3
j_call: TRBJ2-7
clone_size: once
d_call: -
cdr3_aa: CAISESPGAYEQYF
cdr3_nt: TGTGCCATCAGTGAAAGCCCGGGGGCCTACGAGCAGTACTTC

v_call: TRBV5-4
j_call: TRBJ2-2
clone_size: -
d_call: TRBD1
cdr3_aa: CASSLGDRATGELFF
cdr3_nt: TGTGCCAGCAGCTTGGGTGACAGGGCCACCGGGGAGCTGTTTTTT

v_call: TRBV7-2
j_call: TRBJ2-7
clone_size: -
d_call: TRBD2
cdr3_aa: CASSGSRTSGRKYEQYF
cdr3_nt: TGTGCCAGCAGCGGGAGCCGTACTAGCGGGAGAAAATACGAGCAGTACTTC

v_call: TRBV5-1
j_call: TRBJ2-7
clone_size: -
d_call: TRBD2
cdr3_aa: CARNPLAGGSYEQYF
cdr3_nt: TGCGCCAGAAATCCACTAGCGGGAGGATCCTACGAGCAGTACTTC

v_call: TRBV29-1
j_call: TRBJ2-7
clone_size: -
d_call: TRBD2
cdr3_aa: CSVRTSGEVWGEQYF
cdr3_nt: TGCAGCGTCCGGACTAGCGGGGAGGTATGGGGCGAGCAGTACTTC

v_call: TRBV9
j_call: TRBJ2-5
clone_size: -
d_call: -
cdr3_aa: CASSVGLAVQETQYF
cdr3_nt: TGTGCCAGCAGCGTAGGTTTAGCAGTACAAGAGACCCAGTACTTC

v_call: TRBV4-3
j_call: TRBJ2-3
clone_size: -
d_call: TRBD1
cdr3_aa: CASSLESPYGTEDTQYF
cdr3_nt: TGCGCCAGCAGCCTAGAAAGTCCATATGGGACAGAAGATACGCAGTATTTT

v_call: TRBV9
j_call: TRBJ2-7
clone_size: once
d_call: TRBD1
cdr3_aa: CASSVGQGDYEQYF
cdr3_nt: TGTGCCAGCAGCGTGGGACAGGGAGACTACGAGCAGTACTTC

v_call: TRBV11-2
j_call: TRBJ2-2
clone_size: once
d_call: TRBD2
cdr3_aa: CASSSGLAGTNTGELFF
cdr3_nt: TGTGCCAGCAGCTCGGGACTAGCGGGAACGAACACCGGGGAGCTGTTTTTT

v_call: TRBV9
j_call: TRBJ2-2
clone_size: -
d_call: -
cdr3_aa: CASSEAGANTGELFF
cdr3_nt: TGTGCCAGCAGCGAAGCGGGCGCGAACACCGGGGAGCTGTTTTTT

v_call: TRBV27
j_call: TRBJ2-2
clone_size: -
d_call: TRBD1
cdr3_aa: CASSPSLQGAGELFF
cdr3_nt: TGTGCCAGCAGTCCCTCTCTACAGGGGGCAGGGGAGCTGTTTTTT

v_call: TRBV27
j_call: TRBJ1-1
clone_size: -
d_call: TRBD1
cdr3_aa: CASSLYQGAQTEAFF
cdr3_nt: TGTGCCAGCAGTTTATATCAGGGGGCGCAGACTGAAGCTTTCTTT

v_call: TRBV15
j_call: TRBJ2-2
clone_size: -
d_call: -
cdr3_aa: CATSRVGVAGELFF
cdr3_nt: TGTGCCACCAGCAGAGTTGGGGTCGCCGGGGAGCTGTTTTTT

v_call: TRBV4-1
j_call: TRBJ1-5
clone_size: -
d_call: TRBD1
cdr3_aa: CASSQVWGQHQPQHF
cdr3_nt: TGCGCCAGCAGCCAAGTGTGGGGACAGCATCAGCCCCAGCATTTT

v_call: TRBV9
j_call: TRBJ2-1
clone_size: -
d_call: -
cdr3_aa: CASSGPGLNYNEQFF
cdr3_nt: TGTGCCAGCAGCGGTCCGGGACTTAACTACAATGAGCAGTTCTTC

v_call: TRBV15
j_call: TRBJ1-6
clone_size: -
d_call: -
cdr3_aa: CATSRPQGLNSPLHF
cdr3_nt: TGTGCCACCAGCAGGCCCCAAGGGTTGAATTCACCCCTCCACTTT

v_call: TRBV14
j_call: TRBJ2-1
clone_size: -
d_call: -
cdr3_aa: CASSHLNLAYSYNEQFF
cdr3_nt: TGTGCCAGCAGCCACCTCAATCTCGCTTACTCCTACAATGAGCAGTTCTTC

v_call: TRBV9
j_call: TRBJ2-3
clone_size: -
d_call: -
cdr3_aa: CASSGGGSSTDTQYF
cdr3_nt: TGTGCCAGCAGCGGGGGAGGATCTAGCACAGATACGCAGTATTTT

v_call: TRBV5-6
j_call: TRBJ2-2
clone_size: -
d_call: -
cdr3_aa: CASSLTSNTGELFF
cdr3_nt: TGTGCCAGCAGCTTGACTTCGAACACCGGGGAGCTGTTTTTT

v_call: TRBV4-1
j_call: TRBJ2-1
clone_size: -
d_call: TRBD2
cdr3_aa: CASSQDALAGSPGNEQFF
cdr3_nt: TGCGCCAGCAGCCAAGACGCCCTAGCGGGCAGCCCGGGCAATGAGCAGTTCTTC

v_call: TRBV29-1
j_call: TRBJ2-5
clone_size: -
d_call: TRBD1
cdr3_aa: CSVESGSTGLRQETQYF
cdr3_nt: TGCAGCGTTGAAAGCGGATCGACAGGGCTTAGACAAGAGACCCAGTACTTC

v_call: TRBV7-9
j_call: TRBJ2-1
clone_size: -
d_call: -
cdr3_aa: CASSPPYSAPENDEQFF
cdr3_nt: TGTGCCAGCAGCCCACCATATTCGGCCCCGGAGAACGATGAGCAGTTCTTC

v_call: TRBV6-6
j_call: TRBJ2-7
clone_size: -
d_call: -
cdr3_aa: CASSYPSGNNEQYF
cdr3_nt: TGTGCCAGCAGTTATCCCTCGGGGAACAACGAGCAGTACTTC

v_call: TRBV23-1
j_call: TRBJ2-1
clone_size: once
d_call: -
cdr3_aa: CASSQSTGGLDNEQFF
cdr3_nt: TGCGCCAGCAGTCAATCTACTGGGGGTCTCGACAATGAGCAGTTCTTC

v_call: TRBV29-1
j_call: TRBJ2-1
clone_size: -
d_call: TRBD2
cdr3_aa: CSVEGLAEINEQFF
cdr3_nt: TGCAGCGTTGAGGGGCTAGCGGAGATAAATGAGCAGTTCTTC

v_call: TRBV7-2
j_call: TRBJ2-4
clone_size: once
d_call: -
cdr3_aa: CASSTGNIQYF
cdr3_nt: TGTGCCAGCAGTACAGGAAACATTCAGTACTTC

v_call: TRBV2
j_call: TRBJ2-1
clone_size: -
d_call: -
cdr3_aa: CASSLDHPQQFF
cdr3_nt: TGTGCCAGCAGCCTGGATCATCCTCAGCAGTTCTTC

v_call: TRBV19
j_call: TRBJ2-1
clone_size: -
d_call: -
cdr3_aa: CASSINRAGEQFF
cdr3_nt: TGTGCCAGTAGCATTAACAGGGCCGGAGAGCAGTTCTTC

v_call: TRBV30
j_call: TRBJ2-1
clone_size: -
d_call: TRBD2
cdr3_aa: CAWPVLADYNEQFF
cdr3_nt: TGTGCCTGGCCAGTACTAGCGGATTACAATGAGCAGTTCTTC

v_call: TRBV21-1
j_call: TRBJ2-4
clone_size: -
d_call: -
cdr3_aa: CASSKGERLAKNIQYF
cdr3_nt: TGTGCCAGCAGCAAAGGGGAGAGACTAGCCAAAAACATTCAGTACTTC

v_call: TRBV5-1
j_call: TRBJ1-2
clone_size: -
d_call: -
cdr3_aa: CASSWGLDRDYGYTF
cdr3_nt: TGCGCCAGCAGCTGGGGCCTGGACAGAGATTATGGCTACACCTTC